This TCR beta chain was documented in a study of neurological immune-mediated disorders. Study-level results: HTLV-1-associated myelopathy showed the most TCR clonal expansion; multiple sclerosis the least, below healthy controls.

Ten or more counts support this clonotype. Antigen specificity is unknown. The time point denotes: longitudinal time-point 2. Unsorted libraries used 2 million PBMCs kept at -80 degrees C. The germline V gene encodes CDR1 MNHEY and CDR2 SVGEGT. V lost 2 bases to trimming and J lost 0 bases, with 4 bases between them. The CDR3 is 13 amino acids. The method for making cDNA was 5'RACE, and it used 10-nucleotide random UMIs. A single run covered 15-18 subjects with over 200 million TCR-beta sequences. TCRdb reanalysed the 5' RACE reads using MiXCR and keeps one entry per CDR3 protein. The sample lists tens of thousands of distinct CDR3 sequences; 13% were seen once.

The receptor was isolated from a woman in her 40s in good health. The sample was PBMCs. This chain uses TRBV6-2 or TRBV6-3 with TRBJ2-5; D is unclear. CDR3 DNA sequence: TGTGCCAGCAGTTACAGGGACCAAGAGACCCAGTACTTC. As protein: CASSYRDQETQYF.